Listed below are T cell receptor beta chains from one sample, sequenced in a study of response to subunit inactivated influenza vaccine. TCRdb passed the RT-PCR reads through MiXCR, listing each CDR3 protein once. The sample holds about 620,000 distinct CDR3 sequences, about 12% seen once. The material sequenced was PBMCs from blood, taken on the day of vaccination. These receptors all come from a man over 45 who received an inactivated influenza vaccine. CDR3s include the opening cysteine and the closing phenylalanine or tryptophan. The order of the fields is CDR3 length, J gene, clone size, D gene, V gene, CDR3 DNA, CDR3 protein. A D gene is named only where the DNA matches it firmly. Some rows mark clone size as missing; the rest say once, few, many or name a class of expanded clone.

14	TRBJ1-1	few	TRBD1	TRBV13	TGTGCCAGCAGCTGGACAGGTTCGAACACTGAAGCTTTCTTT	CASSWTGSNTEAFF
13	TRBJ1-4	-	TRBD1	TRBV12-3/TRBV12-4	TGTGCCAGTCAGGGGGCAACTAATGAAAAACTGTTTTTT	CASQGATNEKLFF
14	TRBJ1-1	many	TRBD1	TRBV29-1	TGCAGAGTTGACAAAACAGGGGGAGGCACTGAAGCTTTCTTT	CRVDKTGGGTEAFF
14	TRBJ1-5	few	-	TRBV5-5	TGTGCCAGCAGCTTCGGAATGCCTCCCGGACCCCAGCATTTT	CASSFGMPPGPQHF
14	TRBJ1-2	-	-	TRBV2	TGTGCCAGCAGTGTTAAGGGCTCCTCGGGTGGCTACACCTTC	CASSVKGSSGGYTF
14	TRBJ1-3	-	-	TRBV19	TGTGCCAGTAGTACCATCCGCGGGAGGAGGACCATATATTTT	CASSTIRGRRTIYF
15	TRBJ1-6	-	TRBD1	TRBV7-2	TGTGCCAGCAGCTTCTCCGGGACAGGGGTTTCACCCCTCCACTTT	CASSFSGTGVSPLHF
12	TRBJ1-3	few	-	TRBV29-1	TGCAGCGTCGGGGGGACTGGAAACACCATATATTTT	CSVGGTGNTIYF
13	TRBJ2-1	few	-	TRBV3-1	TGTGCCAGCAGCCAAGGACTAGGCGGAGAGCAGTTCTTC	CASSQGLGGEQFF
15	TRBJ1-1	-	-	TRBV29-1	TGCAGCGTTGAAGTGCATGAGACAGGGAACACTGAAGCTTTCTTT	CSVEVHETGNTEAFF
14	TRBJ1-1	many	-	TRBV12-3/TRBV12-4	TGTGCCAGCAGTTTAGGTACTGAGAACACTGAAGCTTTCTTT	CASSLGTENTEAFF
14	TRBJ2-7	-	TRBD1	TRBV15	TGTGCCACCAGCAGAGATAGACAGGGCTACGAGCAGTACTTC	CATSRDRQGYEQYF
14	TRBJ2-7	-	TRBD1	TRBV19	TGTGCCAGTAGTAGCGTCGGACAGGCCTACGAGCAGTACTTC	CASSSVGQAYEQYF
14	TRBJ2-7	many	TRBD1	TRBV6-5	TGTGCCAGCAGTTATATTCAGGGGGTCTACGAGCAGTACTTC	CASSYIQGVYEQYF
15	TRBJ1-2	-	-	TRBV7-2	TGTGCCAGCAGCTTGTTCGGGACGGATAACTATGGCTACACCTTC	CASSLFGTDNYGYTF
9	TRBJ2-1	few	-	TRBV29-1	TGCAGCGTTGATTCAGCCCAGTTCTTC	CSVDSAQFF
13	TRBJ2-1	few	TRBD2	TRBV29-1	TGCAGCGTTGATGTGCGGGGGGGGAATGAGCAGTTCTTC	CSVDVRGGNEQFF
16	TRBJ2-1	-	TRBD2	TRBV12-3/TRBV12-4	TGTGCCAGCACTACGGGAAGCGGGAGAGCCTACAATGAGCAGTTCTTC	CASTTGSGRAYNEQFF
13	TRBJ2-1	many	-	TRBV7-3	TGTGCCAGCAGCTTAGGTTCAGAGAATGAGCAGTTCTTC	CASSLGSENEQFF
16	TRBJ2-1	many	-	TRBV29-1	TGCAGCGTTGAGGCGGGCCTAGCTTCCTCCTACAATGAGCAGTTCTTC	CSVEAGLASSYNEQFF
12	TRBJ2-1	few	-	TRBV24-1	TGTGCCACTTCTTTGCGGGACAATGAGCAGTTCTTC	CATSLRDNEQFF
17	TRBJ2-3	few	TRBD1	TRBV5-8	TGTGCCAGCAGCTTAGGGTCGCGGACAGGGGTCACAGATACGCAGTATTTT	CASSLGSRTGVTDTQYF
18	TRBJ1-2	few	TRBD1	TRBV12-3/TRBV12-4	TGTGCCAGCAGTTCACTTTTTTGGACAGGGGGCGTTTTCTATGGCTACACCTTC	CASSSLFWTGGVFYGYTF
14	TRBJ1-5	few	-	TRBV12-3/TRBV12-4	TGTGCCAGCAGTTTAGCGAAATCTAATCAGCCCCAGCATTTT	CASSLAKSNQPQHF
13	TRBJ1-1	-	TRBD1	TRBV7-2	TGTGCCAGCAGCGCCAAGGGACAGACGGAAGCTTTCTTT	CASSAKGQTEAFF
14	TRBJ2-2	few	-	TRBV10-3	TGTGCCATCAGTGAGTCGGGGGCCACCGGGGAGCTGTTTTTT	CAISESGATGELFF
15	TRBJ1-5	few	-	TRBV5-1	TGCGCCAGCAGCTCGGGGGGGCATAGCAATCAGCCCCAGCATTTT	CASSSGGHSNQPQHF
15	TRBJ2-1	-	TRBD2	TRBV28	TGTGCCAGCAGTCTGAGGGAGGGCGGCATCAATGAGCAGTTCTTC	CASSLREGGINEQFF
20	TRBJ2-3	few	-	TRBV6-2/TRBV6-3	TGTGCCAGCAGTTACCTCCCGGGACGCGCCCGAAATCCTAGCACAGATACGCAGTATTTT	CASSYLPGRARNPSTDTQYF
15	TRBJ2-2	few	-	TRBV5-1	TGCGCCAGCAGCTTGGACGGATCGAACACCGGGGAGCTGTTTTTT	CASSLDGSNTGELFF
14	TRBJ2-7	few	-	TRBV18	TGTGCCAGCTCACCCCGCGGCGTCCTCTACGAGCAGTACTTC	CASSPRGVLYEQYF
16	TRBJ2-5	few	TRBD2	TRBV5-1	TGCGCCAGCAGCTTGGGGACTAGCGGGGGCAGGGAGACCCAGTACTTC	CASSLGTSGGRETQYF
16	TRBJ2-4	few	TRBD2	TRBV6-1	TGTGCCAGCAGTCCAGGACTAGCGGACATCAAAAACATTCAGTACTTC	CASSPGLADIKNIQYF
17	TRBJ1-4	-	TRBD1	TRBV12-3/TRBV12-4	TGTGCCAGCGCTTACAGTTTCGTACCAGGGGGTAATGAAAAACTGTTTTTT	CASAYSFVPGGNEKLFF
15	TRBJ2-7	few	-	TRBV5-1	TGCGCCAGCAGCTTGGCAACACAGGGTTTCTACGAGCAGTACTTC	CASSLATQGFYEQYF
17	TRBJ1-2	-	-	TRBV27	TGTGCCAGCAGTCCCCTAACCCCAGGATCCAACATCGGGGGCTACACCTTC	CASSPLTPGSNIGGYTF
14	TRBJ1-1	-	-	TRBV3-1	TGTGCCAGCAGCCAAGCAGGGGAGAACACTGAAGCTTTCTTT	CASSQAGENTEAFF
15	TRBJ1-4	-	-	TRBV5-1	TGCGCCAGCAGCTGGGACATTGCAACTAATGAAAAACTGTTTTTT	CASSWDIATNEKLFF
18	TRBJ2-5	few	TRBD2	TRBV10-3	TGTGCCATCATTCCCAGCCCCAGTGCGGGAGGAAAAGGAGAGACCCAGTACTTC	CAIIPSPSAGGKGETQYF
13	TRBJ2-5	many	-	TRBV24-1	TGTGCCACCAGTGATCGACGAGGGGAGACCCAGTACTTC	CATSDRRGETQYF
14	TRBJ2-1	-	-	TRBV30	TGTGCCTGGAGTGCTGGCGATACGGTCAATGAGCAGTTCTTC	CAWSAGDTVNEQFF